These T cell receptor beta chains were read from a single sample in a study of beta chain features in type 1 diabetes. Sequencing used immunoSEQ multiplex PCR; TCRdb keeps in-frame clones, though not all of them. The data show around 340,000 clones, 9.3% seen once. The specimen was central memory CD4+ T cells from blood. These receptors came from a man younger than 45 with type 1 diabetes. CDR3s include the opening cysteine and the closing phenylalanine or tryptophan. D genes are given only for firm matches. Some rows mark clone size as missing; the rest say once, few, many or name a class of expanded clone.

j_call d_call v_call clone_size cdr3_nt cdr3_aa
TRBJ2-1 TRBD2 TRBV7-2 few TGCGCCAGCAGCCAAGGGGGACTAGCGGGGGACCTCAATGAGCAGTTCTTC CASSQGGLAGDLNEQFF
TRBJ2-5 TRBD2 TRBV6-6 NA TGTGCCAGCAGGCATCCGGGGGGGGAGACCCAGTACTTC CASRHPGGETQYF
TRBJ2-5 NA TRBV5-4 NA TGTGCCAGCAGCTTGTCGGGTGGGGGCGCGGAGACCCAGTACTTC CASSLSGGGAETQYF
TRBJ1-5 NA TRBV6-1 few TGTGCCAGCAGTCCGGACCCGGGTAGCAATCAGCCCCAGCATTTT CASSPDPGSNQPQHF
TRBJ1-3 NA TRBV9 NA TGTGCCAGCAGCGTAGAACCCTCTGGAAACACCATATATTTT CASSVEPSGNTIYF
TRBJ1-6 TRBD1 TRBV7-8 NA TGTGCCAGCAGATACGGGACAGATAATTCACCCCTCCACTTT CASRYGTDNSPLHF
TRBJ2-3 TRBD2 TRBV6-6 NA TGTGCCAGCAGTGTCCCTAGCGGGGTGGGAGATACGCAGTATTTT CASSVPSGVGDTQYF
TRBJ2-7 NA TRBV29-1 few TGCAGCGTTGTAAAGCAGGGCCTTTTTGACGAGCAGTACTTC CSVVKQGLFDEQYF
TRBJ2-3 TRBD2 TRBV5-1 few TGCGCCAGCAGCTTGAGCGGGACTAGGGAGGATACGCAGTATTTT CASSLSGTREDTQYF
TRBJ2-5 NA TRBV7-9 NA TGTGCCAGCAGCGCGGAGACCCAGTACTTC CASSAETQYF
TRBJ2-7 NA TRBV7-2 NA TGTGCCAGCAGAAATGGGGCGGGCGCAATCAACGAGCAGTACTTC CASRNGAGAINEQYF
TRBJ1-1 TRBD1 TRBV7-9 NA TGTGCCAGCAGCATAGGGACAGAGAACACTGAAGCTTTCTTT CASSIGTENTEAFF
TRBJ1-5 NA TRBV30 few TGTGCCTGGAGTGCCCTAAAGGGGGGAAGCAATCAGCCCCAGCATTTT CAWSALKGGSNQPQHF
TRBJ1-1 NA TRBV7-2 NA TGTGCCAGCAGCGGCGCCCCTCGGGGCTTGGGAACTGAAGCTTTCTTT CASSGAPRGLGTEAFF
TRBJ1-1 NA TRBV29-1 few TGCAGCGTTGTAGGACAAATGGACGCTGAAGCTTTCTTT CSVVGQMDAEAFF
TRBJ2-5 NA TRBV10-2 NA TGCGCCAGCGGCGCTGGACAAGAGACCCAGTACTTC CASGAGQETQYF
TRBJ2-7 TRBD1 TRBV4-3 NA TGCGCCAGCAGCCAGTGGGACAGCTACGAGCAGTACTTC CASSQWDSYEQYF
TRBJ1-2 NA TRBV29-1 NA TGCAGCGTTGAAGATCTGGCTGATGGCTACACCTTC CSVEDLADGYTF
TRBJ2-7 NA TRBV6-1 NA TGTGCCAGCAGGGAGGGCGGTGCCTCCTACGAGCAGTACTTC CASREGGASYEQYF
TRBJ1-6 NA TRBV14 many TGTGCCAGCAGCCAAGAGAGGGGCAATTCACCCCTCCACTTT CASSQERGNSPLHF
TRBJ2-1 NA TRBV5-1 few TGCGCCAGCCGTGGGTTAAGCTCCTACAATGAGCAGTTCTTC CASRGLSSYNEQFF
TRBJ2-2 NA TRBV12-5 NA TGTGCTAGTGGTTTGTGGCAGGCTAACACCGGGGAGCTGTTTTTT CASGLWQANTGELFF
TRBJ2-1 NA TRBV7-2 many TGTGCCAGCAGCCGACAGGGGACTAATGGGGATGAGCAGTTCTTC CASSRQGTNGDEQFF
TRBJ2-1 TRBD2 TRBV7-9 NA TGTGCCAGCAGCTCTAGCGGGGCTATGGGGAATGAGCAGTTCTTC CASSSSGAMGNEQFF
TRBJ2-7 NA TRBV5-1 NA TGCGCCAGCAGCTTGGAGGGTGGCCCAGGCTACGAGCAGTACTTC CASSLEGGPGYEQYF
TRBJ1-1 TRBD1 TRBV28 NA TGTGCCAGCAACAGGGGTGGGAGCACTGAAGCTTTCTTT CASNRGGSTEAFF
TRBJ1-2 NA TRBV28 few TGTGCCAGCAGCCAGGACCGGTATGGCTACACCTTC CASSQDRYGYTF
TRBJ2-5 NA TRBV10-3 NA TGTGCCATCAGTGAACCCAACCAAGAGACCCAGTACTTC CAISEPNQETQYF
TRBJ1-2 NA TRBV11-2 NA TGTGCCAGCAGCTTAGATCCGCCAGGGCTTAGTGGCTACACCTTC CASSLDPPGLSGYTF
TRBJ2-7 NA TRBV30 NA TGTGCCTGGAGAAGATTTCCCTACGAGCAGTACTTC CAWRRFPYEQYF
TRBJ2-6 NA TRBV11-2 few TGTGCCAGCAGCTTAGGGAGCTCTGGGGCCAACGTCCTGACTTTC CASSLGSSGANVLTF
TRBJ2-5 NA TRBV4-1 many TGCGCCAGCAGCCAAGAAAGGGGGACCCAGTACTTC CASSQERGTQYF
TRBJ2-5 NA TRBV9 few TGTGCCAGCAGCGTAGGGGGTAGATCATCATCCACGGAGACCCAGTACTTC CASSVGGRSSSTETQYF
TRBJ1-2 TRBD1 TRBV6-1 NA TGTGCCAGCAGCCAGGACAGGCATGGCTACACCTTC CASSQDRHGYTF
TRBJ2-2 TRBD2 TRBV4-1 many TGCGCCAGCAGCCAAGATAGGAGTAGCGGGGGGTCACTCGGGGAGCTGTTTTTT CASSQDRSSGGSLGELFF
TRBJ2-1 TRBD1 TRBV2 few TGTGCCAGCATAAGAGGATCAGGGGGTAATGAGCAGTTCTTC CASIRGSGGNEQFF
TRBJ2-7 NA TRBV11-2 few TGTGCCAGCAGCGTCGGCAGGAGTTTCTCCTACGAGCAGTACTTC CASSVGRSFSYEQYF
TRBJ1-4 NA TRBV28 NA TGTGCCAGCAGTTCCCCCAGCACTTTTAGTCTAGAAAAACTGTTTTTT CASSSPSTFSLEKLFF
TRBJ1-3 NA TRBV29-1 NA NA CSVAYGTGLYF
TRBJ1-2 NA TRBV19 NA TGTGCCAGCCGACGGGGTGAAAACTATGGCTACACCTTC CASRRGENYGYTF
TRBJ2-1 NA TRBV29-1 many TGCAGCGTTGGATCAAGTATGACCCCGCAGTTCTTC CSVGSSMTPQFF
TRBJ2-7 NA TRBV7-9 NA TGTGCCAGCAGCTTAGGGGGGGACGGAGCCTACGAGCAGTACTTC CASSLGGDGAYEQYF
TRBJ1-1 NA TRBV19 NA TGTGCCAGTAGTGACCGGAGCATGAACACTGAAGCTTTCTTT CASSDRSMNTEAFF
TRBJ1-1 TRBD1 TRBV29-1 NA TGCAGCATAGACAGGGGGAACACTGAAGCTTTCTTT CSIDRGNTEAFF
TRBJ1-5 TRBD1 TRBV23-1 many TGCGCCGGAAACACCGGGACAGAGAACAATCAGCCCCAGCATTTT CAGNTGTENNQPQHF
TRBJ2-5 TRBD2 TRBV6-5 few TGTGCCGGGGGGGACTACCAAGAGACCCAGTACTTC CAGGDYQETQYF
TRBJ2-5 TRBD1 TRBV9 NA TGTGCCAGCAGCACCTCGACAGGGGGCCCAGAGACCCAGTACTTC CASSTSTGGPETQYF
TRBJ2-3 TRBD2 TRBV2 few TGTGCCAGCAGTGAAGAGACGTACAAGCGGGGGGCTGATACGCAGTATTTT CASSEETYKRGADTQYF
TRBJ1-6 NA TRBV13 few TGTGCCAGCAGCTTTGGACAGCGTGATAATTCACCCCTCCACTTT CASSFGQRDNSPLHF